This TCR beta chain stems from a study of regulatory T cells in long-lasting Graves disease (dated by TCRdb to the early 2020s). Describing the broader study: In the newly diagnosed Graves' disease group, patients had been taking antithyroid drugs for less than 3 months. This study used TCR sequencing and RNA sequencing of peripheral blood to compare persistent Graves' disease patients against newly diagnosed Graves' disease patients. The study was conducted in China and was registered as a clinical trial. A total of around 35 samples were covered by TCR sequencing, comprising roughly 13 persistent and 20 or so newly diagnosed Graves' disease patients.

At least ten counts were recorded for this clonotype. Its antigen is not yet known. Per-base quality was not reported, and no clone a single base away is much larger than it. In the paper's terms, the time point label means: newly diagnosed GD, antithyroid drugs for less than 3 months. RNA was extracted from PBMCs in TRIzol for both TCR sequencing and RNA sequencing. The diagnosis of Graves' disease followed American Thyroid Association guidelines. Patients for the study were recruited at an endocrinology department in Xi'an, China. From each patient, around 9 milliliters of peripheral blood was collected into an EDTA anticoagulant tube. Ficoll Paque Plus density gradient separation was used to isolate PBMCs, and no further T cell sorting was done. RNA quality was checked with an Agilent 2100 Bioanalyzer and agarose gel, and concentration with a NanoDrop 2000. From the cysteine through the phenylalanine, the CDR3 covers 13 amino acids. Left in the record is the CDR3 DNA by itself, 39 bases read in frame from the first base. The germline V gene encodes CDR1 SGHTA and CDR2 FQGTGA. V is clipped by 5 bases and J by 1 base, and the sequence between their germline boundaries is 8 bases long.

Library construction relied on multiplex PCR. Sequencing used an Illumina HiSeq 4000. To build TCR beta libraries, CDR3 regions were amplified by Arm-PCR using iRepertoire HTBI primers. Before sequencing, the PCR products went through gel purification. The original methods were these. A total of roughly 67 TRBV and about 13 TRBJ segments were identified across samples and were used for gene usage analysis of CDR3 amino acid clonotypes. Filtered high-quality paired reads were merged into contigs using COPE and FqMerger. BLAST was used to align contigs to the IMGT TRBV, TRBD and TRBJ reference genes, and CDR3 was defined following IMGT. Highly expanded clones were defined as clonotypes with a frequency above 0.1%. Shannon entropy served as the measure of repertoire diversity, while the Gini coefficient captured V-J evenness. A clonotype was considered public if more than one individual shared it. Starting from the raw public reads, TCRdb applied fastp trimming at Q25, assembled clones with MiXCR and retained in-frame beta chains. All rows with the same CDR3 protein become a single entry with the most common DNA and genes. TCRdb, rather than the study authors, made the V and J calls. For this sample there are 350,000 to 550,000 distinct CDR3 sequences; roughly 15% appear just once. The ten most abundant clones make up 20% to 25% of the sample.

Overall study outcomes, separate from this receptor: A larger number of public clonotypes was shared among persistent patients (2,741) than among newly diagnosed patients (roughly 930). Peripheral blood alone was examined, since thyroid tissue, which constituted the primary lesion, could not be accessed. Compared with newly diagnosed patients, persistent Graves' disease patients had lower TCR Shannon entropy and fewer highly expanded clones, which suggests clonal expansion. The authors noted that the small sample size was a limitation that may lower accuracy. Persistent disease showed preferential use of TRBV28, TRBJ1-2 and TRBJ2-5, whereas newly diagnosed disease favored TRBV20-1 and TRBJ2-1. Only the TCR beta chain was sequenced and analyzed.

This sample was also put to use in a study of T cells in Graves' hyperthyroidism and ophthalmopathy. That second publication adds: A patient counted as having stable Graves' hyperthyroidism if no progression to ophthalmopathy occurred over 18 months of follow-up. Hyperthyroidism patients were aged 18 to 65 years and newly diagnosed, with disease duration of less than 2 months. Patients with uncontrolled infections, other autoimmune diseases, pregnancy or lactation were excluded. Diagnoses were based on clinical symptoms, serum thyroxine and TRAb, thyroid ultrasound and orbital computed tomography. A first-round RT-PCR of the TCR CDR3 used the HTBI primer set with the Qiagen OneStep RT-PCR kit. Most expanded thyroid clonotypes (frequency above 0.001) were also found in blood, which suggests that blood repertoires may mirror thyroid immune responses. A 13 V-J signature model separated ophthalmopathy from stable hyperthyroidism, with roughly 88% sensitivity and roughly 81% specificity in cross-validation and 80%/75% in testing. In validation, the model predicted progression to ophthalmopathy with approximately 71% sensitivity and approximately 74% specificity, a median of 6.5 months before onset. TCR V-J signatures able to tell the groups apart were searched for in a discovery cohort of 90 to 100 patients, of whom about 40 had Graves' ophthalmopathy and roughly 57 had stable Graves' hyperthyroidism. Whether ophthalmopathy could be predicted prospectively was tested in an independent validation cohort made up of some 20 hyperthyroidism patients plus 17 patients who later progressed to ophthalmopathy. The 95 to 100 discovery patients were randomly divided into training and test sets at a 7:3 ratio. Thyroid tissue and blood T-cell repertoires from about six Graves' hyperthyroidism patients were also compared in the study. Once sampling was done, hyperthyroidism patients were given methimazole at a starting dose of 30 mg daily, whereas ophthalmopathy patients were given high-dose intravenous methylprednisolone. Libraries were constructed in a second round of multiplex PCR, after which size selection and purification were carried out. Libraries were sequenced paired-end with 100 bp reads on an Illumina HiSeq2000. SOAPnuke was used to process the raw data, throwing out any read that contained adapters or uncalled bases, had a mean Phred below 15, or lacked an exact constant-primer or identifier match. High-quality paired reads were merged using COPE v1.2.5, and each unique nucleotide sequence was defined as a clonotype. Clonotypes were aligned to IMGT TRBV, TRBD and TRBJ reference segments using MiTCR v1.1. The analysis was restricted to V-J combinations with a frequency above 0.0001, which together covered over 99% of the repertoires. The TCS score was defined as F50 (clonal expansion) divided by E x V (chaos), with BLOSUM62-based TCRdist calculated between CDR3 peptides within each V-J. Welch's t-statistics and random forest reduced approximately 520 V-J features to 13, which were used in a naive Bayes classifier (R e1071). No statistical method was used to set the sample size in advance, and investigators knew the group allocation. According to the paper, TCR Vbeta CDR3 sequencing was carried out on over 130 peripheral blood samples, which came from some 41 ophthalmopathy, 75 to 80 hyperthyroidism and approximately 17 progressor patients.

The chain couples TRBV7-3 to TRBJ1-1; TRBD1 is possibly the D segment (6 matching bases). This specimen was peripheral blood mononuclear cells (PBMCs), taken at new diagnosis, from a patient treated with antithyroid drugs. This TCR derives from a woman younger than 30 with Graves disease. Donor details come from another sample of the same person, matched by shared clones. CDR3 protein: CASSKTGNTEAFF. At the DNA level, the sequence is TGTGCCAGCAGCAAGACAGGGAACACTGAAGCTTTCTTT.